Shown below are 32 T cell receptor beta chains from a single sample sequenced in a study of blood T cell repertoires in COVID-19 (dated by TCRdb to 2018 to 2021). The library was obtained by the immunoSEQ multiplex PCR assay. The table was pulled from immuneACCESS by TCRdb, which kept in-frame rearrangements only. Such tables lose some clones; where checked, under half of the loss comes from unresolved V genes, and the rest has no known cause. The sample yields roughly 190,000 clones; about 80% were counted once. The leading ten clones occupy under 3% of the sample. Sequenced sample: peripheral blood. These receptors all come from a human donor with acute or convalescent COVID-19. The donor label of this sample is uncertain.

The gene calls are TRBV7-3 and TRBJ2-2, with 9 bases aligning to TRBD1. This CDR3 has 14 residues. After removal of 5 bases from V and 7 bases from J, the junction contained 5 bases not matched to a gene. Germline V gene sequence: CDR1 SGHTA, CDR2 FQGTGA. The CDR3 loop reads CASSPTGGYGELFF. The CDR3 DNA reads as TGTGCCAGCAGCCCGACAGGGGGGTACGGGGAGCTGTTTTTT.

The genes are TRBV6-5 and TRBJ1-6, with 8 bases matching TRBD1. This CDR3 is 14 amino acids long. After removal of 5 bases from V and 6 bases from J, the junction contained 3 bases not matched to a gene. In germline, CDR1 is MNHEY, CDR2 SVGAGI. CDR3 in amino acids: CASSRGQVNSPLHF. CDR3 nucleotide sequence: TGTGCCAGCAGTAGGGGACAGGTTAATTCACCCCTCCACTTT.

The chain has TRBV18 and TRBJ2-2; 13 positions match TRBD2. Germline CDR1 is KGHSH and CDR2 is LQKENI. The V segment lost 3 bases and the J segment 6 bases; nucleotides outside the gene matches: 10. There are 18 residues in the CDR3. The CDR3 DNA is TGTGCCAGCTCACCCGCCCGACTAGCGGGAGGTGCCGCCGGGGAGCTGTTTTTT. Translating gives CASSPARLAGGAAGELFF.

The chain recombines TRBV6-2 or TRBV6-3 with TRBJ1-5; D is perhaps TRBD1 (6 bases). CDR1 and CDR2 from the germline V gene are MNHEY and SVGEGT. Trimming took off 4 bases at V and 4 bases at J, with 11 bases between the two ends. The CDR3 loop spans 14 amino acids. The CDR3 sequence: CASSLPQGNQPQHF. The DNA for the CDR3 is TGTGCCAGCAGTTTGCCGCAGGGGAATCAGCCCCAGCATTTT.

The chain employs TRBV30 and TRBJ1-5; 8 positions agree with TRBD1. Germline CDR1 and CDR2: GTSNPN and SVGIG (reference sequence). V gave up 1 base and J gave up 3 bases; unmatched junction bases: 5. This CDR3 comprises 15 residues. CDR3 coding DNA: TGTGCCTGGAGTGCGGGACAGGTTTTCAATCAGCCCCAGCATTTT. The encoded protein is CAWSAGQVFNQPQHF.

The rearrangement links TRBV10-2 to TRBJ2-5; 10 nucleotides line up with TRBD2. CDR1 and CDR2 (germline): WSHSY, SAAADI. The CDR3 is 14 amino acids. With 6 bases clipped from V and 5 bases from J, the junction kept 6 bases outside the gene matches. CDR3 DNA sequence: TGCGCCAGCAGGGGGACTAGCGTTGGGGAGACCCAGTACTTC. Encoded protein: CASRGTSVGETQYF.

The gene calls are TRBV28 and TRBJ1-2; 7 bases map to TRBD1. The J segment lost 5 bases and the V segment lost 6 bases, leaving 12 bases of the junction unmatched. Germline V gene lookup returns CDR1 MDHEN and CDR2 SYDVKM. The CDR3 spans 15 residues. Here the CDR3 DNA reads TGTGCCAGCAGCTCCTCCCTCCAGGGGGAATATGGCTACACCTTC. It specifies CASSSSLQGEYGYTF.

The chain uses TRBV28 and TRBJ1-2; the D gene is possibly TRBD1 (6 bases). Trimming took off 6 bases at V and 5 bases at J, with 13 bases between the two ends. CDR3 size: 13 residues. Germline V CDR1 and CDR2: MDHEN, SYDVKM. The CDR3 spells CASSNQGGYGYTF. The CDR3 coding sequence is TGTGCCAGCAGCAACCAAGGGGGATATGGCTACACCTTC.

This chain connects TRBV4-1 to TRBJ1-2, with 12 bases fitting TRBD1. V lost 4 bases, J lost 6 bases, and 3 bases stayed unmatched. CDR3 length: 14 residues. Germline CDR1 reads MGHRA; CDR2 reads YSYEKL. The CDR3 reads CASSPGQGADGYTF. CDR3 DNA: TGCGCCAGCAGCCCGGGACAGGGGGCCGATGGCTACACCTTC.

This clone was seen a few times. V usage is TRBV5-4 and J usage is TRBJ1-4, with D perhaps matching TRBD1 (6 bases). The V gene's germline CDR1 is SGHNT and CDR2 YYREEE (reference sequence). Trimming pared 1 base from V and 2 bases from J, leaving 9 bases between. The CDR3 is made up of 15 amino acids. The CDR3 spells CASSLQGPTNEKLFF. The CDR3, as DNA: TGTGCCAGCAGCTTGCAGGGGCCGACTAATGAAAAACTGTTTTTT.

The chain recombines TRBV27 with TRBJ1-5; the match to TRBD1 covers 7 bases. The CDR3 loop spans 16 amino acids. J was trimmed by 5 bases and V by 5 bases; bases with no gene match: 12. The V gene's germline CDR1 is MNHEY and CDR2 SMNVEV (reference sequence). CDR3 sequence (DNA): TGTGCCAGCAGTCCACACAGGGGAATGGGGGATCAGCCCCAGCATTTT. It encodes CASSPHRGMGDQPQHF.

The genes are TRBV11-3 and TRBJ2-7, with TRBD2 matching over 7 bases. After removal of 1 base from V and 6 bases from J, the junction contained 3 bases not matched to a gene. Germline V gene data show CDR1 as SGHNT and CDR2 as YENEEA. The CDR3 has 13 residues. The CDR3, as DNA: TGTGCCAGCAGCTTAGCGGGGGGTATCGAGCAGTACTTC. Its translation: CASSLAGGIEQYF.

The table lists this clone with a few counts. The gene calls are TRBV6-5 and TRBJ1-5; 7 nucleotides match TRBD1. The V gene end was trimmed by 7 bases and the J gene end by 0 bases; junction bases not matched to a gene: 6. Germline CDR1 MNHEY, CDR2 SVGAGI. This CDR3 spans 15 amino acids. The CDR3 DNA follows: TGTGCCAGCACCTGGGGACAGCATAGCAATCAGCCCCAGCATTTT. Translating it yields CASTWGQHSNQPQHF.

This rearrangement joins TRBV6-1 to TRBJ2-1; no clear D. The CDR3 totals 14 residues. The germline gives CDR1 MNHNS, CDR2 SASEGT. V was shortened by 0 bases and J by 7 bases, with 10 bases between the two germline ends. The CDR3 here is CASSEASVWNEQFF. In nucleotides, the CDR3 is TGTGCCAGCAGTGAAGCCAGTGTATGGAATGAGCAGTTCTTC.

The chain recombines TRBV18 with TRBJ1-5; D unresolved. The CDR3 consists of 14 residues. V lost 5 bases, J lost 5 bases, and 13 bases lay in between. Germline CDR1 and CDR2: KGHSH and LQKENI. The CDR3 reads CASSVGSIDQPQHF. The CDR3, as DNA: TGTGCCAGCTCAGTTGGGAGTATAGATCAGCCCCAGCATTTT.

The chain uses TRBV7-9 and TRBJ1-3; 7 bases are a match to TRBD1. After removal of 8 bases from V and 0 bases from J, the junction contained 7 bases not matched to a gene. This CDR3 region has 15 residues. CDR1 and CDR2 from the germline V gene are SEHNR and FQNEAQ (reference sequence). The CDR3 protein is CASRGDSSSGNTIYF. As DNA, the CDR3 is TGTGCCAGCCGTGGGGACAGCAGCTCTGGAAACACCATATATTTT.

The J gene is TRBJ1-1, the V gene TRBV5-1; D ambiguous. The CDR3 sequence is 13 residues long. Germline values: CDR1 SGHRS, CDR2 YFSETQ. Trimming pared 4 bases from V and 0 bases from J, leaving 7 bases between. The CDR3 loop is CASSPEVNTEAFF. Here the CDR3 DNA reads TGCGCCAGCAGCCCGGAGGTGAACACTGAAGCTTTCTTT.

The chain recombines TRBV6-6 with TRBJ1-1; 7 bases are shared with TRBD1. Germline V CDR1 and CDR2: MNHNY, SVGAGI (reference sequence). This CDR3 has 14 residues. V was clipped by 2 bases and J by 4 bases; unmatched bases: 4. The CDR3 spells CASSYDRVATEAFF. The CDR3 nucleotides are TGTGCCAGCAGTTACGACAGGGTAGCCACTGAAGCTTTCTTT.

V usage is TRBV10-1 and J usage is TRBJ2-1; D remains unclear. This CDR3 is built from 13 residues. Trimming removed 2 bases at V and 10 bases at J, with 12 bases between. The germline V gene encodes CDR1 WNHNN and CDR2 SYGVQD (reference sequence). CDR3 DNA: TGCGCCAGCAGTGAGGCTATTTTTATGGAGCAGTTCTTC. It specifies CASSEAIFMEQFF.

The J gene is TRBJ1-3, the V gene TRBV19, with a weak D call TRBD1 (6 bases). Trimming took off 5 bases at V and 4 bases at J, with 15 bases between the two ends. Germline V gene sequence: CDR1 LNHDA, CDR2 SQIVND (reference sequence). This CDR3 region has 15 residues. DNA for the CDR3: TGTGCCAGTAGTGCCACAGGGAGTCCGGGAAACACCATATATTTT. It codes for CASSATGSPGNTIYF.

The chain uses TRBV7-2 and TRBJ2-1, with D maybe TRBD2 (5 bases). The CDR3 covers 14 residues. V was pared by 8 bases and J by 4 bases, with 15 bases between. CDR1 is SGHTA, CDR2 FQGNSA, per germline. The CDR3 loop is CASVAGVSYNEQFF. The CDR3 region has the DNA TGTGCCAGCGTTGCGGGTGTCTCGTACAATGAGCAGTTCTTC.

The CDR3 DNA is TGTGCCAGCGCGCCGGGGATTAATGAAAAACTGTTTTTT. This translates into CASAPGINEKLFF. The chain couples TRBV12-3 or TRBV12-4 to TRBJ1-4; D is unresolved. The CDR3 loop spans 13 amino acids. The V and J ends lost 8 bases and 4 bases respectively, with 11 bases between them.

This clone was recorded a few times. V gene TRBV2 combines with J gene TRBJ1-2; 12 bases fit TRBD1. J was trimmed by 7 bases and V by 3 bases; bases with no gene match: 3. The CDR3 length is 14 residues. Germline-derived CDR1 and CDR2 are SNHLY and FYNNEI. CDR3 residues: CASSDGTGGAGYTF. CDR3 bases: TGTGCCAGCAGTGATGGGACAGGGGGCGCTGGCTACACCTTC.

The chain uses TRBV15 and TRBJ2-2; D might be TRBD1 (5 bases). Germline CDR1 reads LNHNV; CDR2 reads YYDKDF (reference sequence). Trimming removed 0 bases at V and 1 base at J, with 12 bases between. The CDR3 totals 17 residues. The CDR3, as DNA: TGTGCCACCAGCAGAGATGGGGCCGGAAGGAACACCGGGGAGCTGTTTTTT. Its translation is CATSRDGAGRNTGELFF.

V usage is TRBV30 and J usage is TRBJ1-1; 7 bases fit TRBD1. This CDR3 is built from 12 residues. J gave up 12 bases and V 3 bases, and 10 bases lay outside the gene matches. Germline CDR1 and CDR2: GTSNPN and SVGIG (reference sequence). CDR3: CAWRAAPGGPFF. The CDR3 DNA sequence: TGTGCCTGGAGGGCGGCCCCAGGGGGACCTTTCTTT. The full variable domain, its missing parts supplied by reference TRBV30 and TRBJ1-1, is SQTIHQWPATLVQPVGSPLSLECTVEGTSNPNLYWYRQAAGRGLQLLFYSVGIGQISSEVPQNLSASRPQDRQFILSSKKLLLSDSGFYLCAWRAAPGGPFFGQGTRLTVV.

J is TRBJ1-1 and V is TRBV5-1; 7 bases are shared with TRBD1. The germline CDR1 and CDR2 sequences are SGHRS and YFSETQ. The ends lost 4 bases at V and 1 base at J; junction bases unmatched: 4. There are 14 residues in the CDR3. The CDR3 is CASSVQGENTEAFF. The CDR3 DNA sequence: TGCGCCAGCAGCGTTCAGGGGGAGAACACTGAAGCTTTCTTT.

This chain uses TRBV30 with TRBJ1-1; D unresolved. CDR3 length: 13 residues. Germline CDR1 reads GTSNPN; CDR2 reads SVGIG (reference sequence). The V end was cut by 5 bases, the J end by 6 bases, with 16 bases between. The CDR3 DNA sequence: TGTGCCTGGTTTGGACGGGGAGGCCCTGAAGCTTTCTTT. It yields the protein CAWFGRGGPEAFF. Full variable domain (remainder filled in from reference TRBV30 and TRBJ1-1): SQTIHQWPATLVQPVGSPLSLECTVEGTSNPNLYWYRQAAGRGLQLLFYSVGIGQISSEVPQNLSASRPQDRQFILSSKKLLLSDSGFYLCAWFGRGGPEAFFGQGTRLTVV.

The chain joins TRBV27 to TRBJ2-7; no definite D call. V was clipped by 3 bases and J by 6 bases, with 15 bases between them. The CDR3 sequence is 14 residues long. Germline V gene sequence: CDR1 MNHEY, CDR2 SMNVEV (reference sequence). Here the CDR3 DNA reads TGTGCCAGCAGTTTCCTCGACAAACGTGCCGAGCAGTACTTC. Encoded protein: CASSFLDKRAEQYF.

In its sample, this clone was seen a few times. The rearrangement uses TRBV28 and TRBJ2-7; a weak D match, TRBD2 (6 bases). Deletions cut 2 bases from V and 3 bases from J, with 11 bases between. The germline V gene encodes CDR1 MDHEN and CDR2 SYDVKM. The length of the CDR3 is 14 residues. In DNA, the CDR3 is TGTGCCAGCAGTTTACCTCCCGGGAGCTACGAGCAGTACTTC. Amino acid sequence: CASSLPPGSYEQYF.

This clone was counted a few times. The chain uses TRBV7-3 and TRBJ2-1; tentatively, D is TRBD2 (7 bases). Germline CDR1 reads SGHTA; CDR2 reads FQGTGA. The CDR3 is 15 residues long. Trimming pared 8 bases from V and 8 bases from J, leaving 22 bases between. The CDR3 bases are TGTGCCAGCTCGATGGACGGACGGGGGGCGGATGAGCAGTTCTTC. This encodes CASSMDGRGADEQFF.

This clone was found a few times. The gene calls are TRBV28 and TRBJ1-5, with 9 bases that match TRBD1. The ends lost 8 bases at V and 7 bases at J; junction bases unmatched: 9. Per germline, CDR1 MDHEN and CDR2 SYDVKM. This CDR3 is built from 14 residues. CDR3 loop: CASLRDRENQPQHF. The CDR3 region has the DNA TGTGCCAGCCTACGGGACAGGGAGAACCAGCCCCAGCATTTT. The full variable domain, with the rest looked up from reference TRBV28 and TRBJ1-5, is DVKVTQSSRYLVKRTGEKVFLECVQDMDHENMFWYRQDPGLGLRLIYFSYDVKMKEKGDIPEGYSVSREKKERFSLILESASTNQTSMYLCASLRDRENQPQHFGDGTRLSIL.

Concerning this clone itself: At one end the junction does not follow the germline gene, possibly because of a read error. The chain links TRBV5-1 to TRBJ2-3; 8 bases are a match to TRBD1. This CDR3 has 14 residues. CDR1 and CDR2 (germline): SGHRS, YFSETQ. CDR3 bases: TGCGCCAGCACCTTGGGGACAGGTAGTGATACGCAGTATTTT. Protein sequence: CASTLGTGSDTQYF.